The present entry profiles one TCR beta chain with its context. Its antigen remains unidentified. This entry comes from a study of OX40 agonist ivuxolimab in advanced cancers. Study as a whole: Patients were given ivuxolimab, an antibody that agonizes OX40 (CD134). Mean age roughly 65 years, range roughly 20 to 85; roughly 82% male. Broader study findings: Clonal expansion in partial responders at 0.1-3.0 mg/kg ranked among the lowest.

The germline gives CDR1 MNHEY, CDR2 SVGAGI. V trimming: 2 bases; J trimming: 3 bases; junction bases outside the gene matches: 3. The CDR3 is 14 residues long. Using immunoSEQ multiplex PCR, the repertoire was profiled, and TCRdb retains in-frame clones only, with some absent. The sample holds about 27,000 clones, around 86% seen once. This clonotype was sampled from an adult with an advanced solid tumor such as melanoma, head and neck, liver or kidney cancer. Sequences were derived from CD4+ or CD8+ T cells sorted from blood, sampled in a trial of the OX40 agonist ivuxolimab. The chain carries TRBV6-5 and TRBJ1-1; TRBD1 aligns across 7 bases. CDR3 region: CASSYRQGYTEAFF. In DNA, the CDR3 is TGTGCCAGCAGTTACAGACAGGGCTACACTGAAGCTTTCTTT.